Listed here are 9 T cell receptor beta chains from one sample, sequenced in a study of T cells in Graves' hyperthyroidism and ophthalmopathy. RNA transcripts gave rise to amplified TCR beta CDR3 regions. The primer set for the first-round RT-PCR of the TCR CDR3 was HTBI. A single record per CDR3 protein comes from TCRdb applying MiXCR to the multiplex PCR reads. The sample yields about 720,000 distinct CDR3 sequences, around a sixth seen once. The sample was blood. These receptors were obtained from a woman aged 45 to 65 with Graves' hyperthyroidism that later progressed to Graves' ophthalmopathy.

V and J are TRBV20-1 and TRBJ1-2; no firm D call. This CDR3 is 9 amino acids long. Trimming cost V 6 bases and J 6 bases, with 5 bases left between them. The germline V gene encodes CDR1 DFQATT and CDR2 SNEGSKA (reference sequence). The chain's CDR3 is CSATDGYTF. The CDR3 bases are TGCAGTGCCACGGATGGCTACACCTTC.

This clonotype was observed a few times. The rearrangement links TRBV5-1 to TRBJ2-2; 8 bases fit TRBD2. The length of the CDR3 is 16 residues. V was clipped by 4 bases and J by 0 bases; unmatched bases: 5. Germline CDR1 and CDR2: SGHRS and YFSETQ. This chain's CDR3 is CASSAGGGANTGELFF. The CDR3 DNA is TGCGCCAGCAGCGCCGGGGGGGGTGCGAACACCGGGGAGCTGTTTTTT. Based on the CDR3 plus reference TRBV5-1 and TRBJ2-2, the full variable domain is KAGVTQTPRYLIKTRGQQVTLSCSPISGHRSVSWYQQTPGQGLQFLFEYFSETQRNKGNFPGRFSGRQFSNSRSEMNVSTLELGDSALYLCASSAGGGANTGELFFGEGSRLTVL.

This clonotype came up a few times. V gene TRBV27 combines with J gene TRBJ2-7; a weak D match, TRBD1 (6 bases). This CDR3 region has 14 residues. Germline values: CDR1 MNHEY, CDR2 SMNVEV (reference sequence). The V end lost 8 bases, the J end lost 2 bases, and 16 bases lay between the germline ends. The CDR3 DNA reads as TGTGCCAGCCTCGGACAGTTGAGGCCCTACGAGCAGTACTTC. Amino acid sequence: CASLGQLRPYEQYF.

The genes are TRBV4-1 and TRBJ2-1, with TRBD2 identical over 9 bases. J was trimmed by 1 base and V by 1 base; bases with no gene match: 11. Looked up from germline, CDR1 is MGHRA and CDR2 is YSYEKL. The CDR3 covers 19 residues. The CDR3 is CASSQGRAGGPKSYNEQFF. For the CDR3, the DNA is TGCGCCAGCAGCCAAGGACGTGCGGGGGGGCCGAAGTCCTACAATGAGCAGTTCTTC.

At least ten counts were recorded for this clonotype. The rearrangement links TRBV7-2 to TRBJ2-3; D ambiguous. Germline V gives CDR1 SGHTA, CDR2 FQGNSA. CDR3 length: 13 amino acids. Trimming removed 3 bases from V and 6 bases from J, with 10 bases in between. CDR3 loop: CASSFLHRDTQYF. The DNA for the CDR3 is TGTGCCAGCAGCTTCTTGCATAGGGATACGCAGTATTTT. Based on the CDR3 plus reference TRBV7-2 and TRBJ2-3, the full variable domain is GAGVSQSPSNKVTEKGKDVELRCDPISGHTALYWYRQSLGQGLEFLIYFQGNSAPDKSGLPSDRFSAERTGGSVSTLTIQRTQQEDSAVYLCASSFLHRDTQYFGPGTRLTVL.

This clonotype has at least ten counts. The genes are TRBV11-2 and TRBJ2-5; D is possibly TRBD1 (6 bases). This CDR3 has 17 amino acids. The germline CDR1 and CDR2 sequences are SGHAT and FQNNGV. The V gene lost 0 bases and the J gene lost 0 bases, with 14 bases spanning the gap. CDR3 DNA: TGTGCCAGCAGCTTAGATCAAGACAGGTCCTACCAAGAGACCCAGTACTTC. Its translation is CASSLDQDRSYQETQYF.

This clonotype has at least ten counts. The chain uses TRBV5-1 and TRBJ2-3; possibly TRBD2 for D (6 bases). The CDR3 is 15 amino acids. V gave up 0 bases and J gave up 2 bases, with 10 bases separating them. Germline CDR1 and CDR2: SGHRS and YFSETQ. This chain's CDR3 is CASSLVGGLTDTQYF. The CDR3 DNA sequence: TGCGCCAGCAGCTTGGTGGGGGGACTCACAGATACGCAGTATTTT.

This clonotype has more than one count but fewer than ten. The CDR3 loop reads CASSLTGSQNYGYTF. In DNA form, the CDR3 reads TGTGCCAGCAGTTTAACGGGATCACAAAACTATGGCTACACCTTC. V gene TRBV27 combines with J gene TRBJ1-2; D gene unclear. Germline V gene lookup returns CDR1 MNHEY and CDR2 SMNVEV (reference sequence). V was trimmed by 2 bases and J by 2 bases, leaving 12 bases between them. The CDR3 extends over 15 amino acids.

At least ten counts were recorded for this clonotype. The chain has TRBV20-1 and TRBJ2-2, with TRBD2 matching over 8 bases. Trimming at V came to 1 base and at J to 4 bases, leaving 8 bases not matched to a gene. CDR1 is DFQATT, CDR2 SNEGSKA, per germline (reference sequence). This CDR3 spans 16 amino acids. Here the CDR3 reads CSARGQAGVITGELFF. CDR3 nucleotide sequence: TGCAGTGCTAGAGGGCAAGCGGGGGTGATCACCGGGGAGCTGTTTTTT.